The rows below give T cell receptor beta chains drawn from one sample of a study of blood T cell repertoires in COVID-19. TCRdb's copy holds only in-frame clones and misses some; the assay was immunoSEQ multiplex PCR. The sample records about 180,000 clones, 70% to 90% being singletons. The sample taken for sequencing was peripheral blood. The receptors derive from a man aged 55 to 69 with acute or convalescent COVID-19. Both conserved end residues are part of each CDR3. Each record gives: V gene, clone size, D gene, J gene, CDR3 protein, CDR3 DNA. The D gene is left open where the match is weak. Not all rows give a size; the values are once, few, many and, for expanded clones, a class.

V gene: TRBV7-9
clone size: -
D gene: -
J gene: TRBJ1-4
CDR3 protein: CASKEGAREKLFF
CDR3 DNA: TGTGCCAGCAAGGAAGGGGCTAGGGAAAAACTGTTTTTT

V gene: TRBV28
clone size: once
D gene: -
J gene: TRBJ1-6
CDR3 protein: CASSPPGLSPLHF
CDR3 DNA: TGTGCCAGCAGTCCTCCAGGTCTGTCACCCCTCCACTTT

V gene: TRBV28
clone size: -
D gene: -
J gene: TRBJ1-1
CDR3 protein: CASSRGGYWVF
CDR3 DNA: TGTGCCAGCAGTCGAGGGGGTTACTGGGTGTTT

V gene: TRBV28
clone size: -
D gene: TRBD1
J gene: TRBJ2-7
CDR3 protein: CASSPGTGASYEQYF
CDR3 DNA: TGTGCCAGCAGCCCCGGGACAGGGGCCAGCTACGAGCAGTACTTC

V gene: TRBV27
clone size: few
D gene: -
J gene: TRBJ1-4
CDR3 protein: CASKRLSGKGEKLFF
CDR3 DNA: TGTGCCAGCAAACGCCTTTCAGGGAAAGGTGAAAAACTGTTTTTT

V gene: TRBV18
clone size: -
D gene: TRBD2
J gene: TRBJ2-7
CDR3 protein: CASSLGLAGVFPEQYF
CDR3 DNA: TGTGCCAGCTCACTCGGACTAGCGGGAGTCTTCCCCGAGCAGTACTTC

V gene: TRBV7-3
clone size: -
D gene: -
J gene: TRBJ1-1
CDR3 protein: CASSQDRNTEAFF
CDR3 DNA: TGTGCCAGCAGCCAAGACAGAAACACTGAAGCTTTCTTT

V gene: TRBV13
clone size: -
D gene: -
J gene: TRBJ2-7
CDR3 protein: CASSYTGEQYF
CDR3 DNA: TGTGCCAGCAGCTATACGGGCGAGCAGTACTTC

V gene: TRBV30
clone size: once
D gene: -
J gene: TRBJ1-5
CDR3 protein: CAWSTTDSLYSNQPQHF
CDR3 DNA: TGTGCCTGGAGTACAACGGACAGCCTCTATAGCAATCAGCCCCAGCATTTT

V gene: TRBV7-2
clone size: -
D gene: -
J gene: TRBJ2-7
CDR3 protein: CASSLIKGSTYEQYF
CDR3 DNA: TGTGCCAGCAGCCTAATTAAGGGGTCAACCTACGAGCAGTACTTC

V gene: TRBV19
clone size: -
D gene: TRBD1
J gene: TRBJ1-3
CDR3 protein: CASSPGQRSSGNTIYF
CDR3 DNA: TGTGCCAGTAGCCCGGGACAGAGGAGCTCTGGAAACACCATATATTTT

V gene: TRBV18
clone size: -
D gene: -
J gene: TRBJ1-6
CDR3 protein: CASSPGRESPLHF
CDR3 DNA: TGTGCCAGCTCACCCGGGAGGGAATCACCCCTCCACTTT

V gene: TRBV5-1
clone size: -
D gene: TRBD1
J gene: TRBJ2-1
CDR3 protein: CASSILRDRANEQFF
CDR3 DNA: TGCGCCAGCAGCATACTACGGGACAGAGCTAATGAGCAGTTCTTC

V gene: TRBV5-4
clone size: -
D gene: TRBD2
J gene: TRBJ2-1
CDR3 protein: CASSSDLAGGREQFF
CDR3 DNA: TGTGCCAGCAGCTCTGATTTAGCGGGAGGTCGGGAGCAGTTCTTC

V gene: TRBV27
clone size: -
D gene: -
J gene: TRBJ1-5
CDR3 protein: CASSFRGADNQPQHF
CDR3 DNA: TGTGCCAGCAGTTTCCGGGGGGCCGACAATCAGCCCCAGCATTTT

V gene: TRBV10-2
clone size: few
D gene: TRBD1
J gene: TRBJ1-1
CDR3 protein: CASKDPTGQGVF
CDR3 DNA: TGCGCCAGCAAGGATCCGACAGGGCAAGGGGTCTTT

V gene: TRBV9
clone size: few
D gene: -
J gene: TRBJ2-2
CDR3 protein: CASSRQSGPRELFF
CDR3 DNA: TGTGCCAGCAGCAGACAGAGCGGGCCGCGGGAGCTGTTTTTT

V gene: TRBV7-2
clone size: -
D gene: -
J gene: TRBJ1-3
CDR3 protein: CASSFRGSGDTIYF
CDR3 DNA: TGTGCCAGCAGCTTCCGGGGTTCAGGGGACACCATATATTTT

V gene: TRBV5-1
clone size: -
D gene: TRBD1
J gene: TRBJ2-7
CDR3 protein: CASSLGSRTGEEQYF
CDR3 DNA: TGCGCCAGCAGCTTGGGGTCTCGGACAGGGGAAGAGCAGTACTTC

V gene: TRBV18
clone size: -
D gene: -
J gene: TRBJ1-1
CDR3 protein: CASSRTGTLNTEAFF
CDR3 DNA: TGTGCCAGCTCACGAACCGGGACATTGAACACTGAAGCTTTCTTT

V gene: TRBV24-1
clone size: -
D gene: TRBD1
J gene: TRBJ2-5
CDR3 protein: CATSDPTGGRQETQYF
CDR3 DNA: TGTGCCACCAGTGACCCGACAGGGGGGAGGCAAGAGACCCAGTACTTC

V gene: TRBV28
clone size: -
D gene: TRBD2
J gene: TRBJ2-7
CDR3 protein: CASSRDGGAPNYEQYF
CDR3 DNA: TGTGCCAGCAGCCGAGACGGGGGGGCCCCAAACTACGAGCAGTACTTC

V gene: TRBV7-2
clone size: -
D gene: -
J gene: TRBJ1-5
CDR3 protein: CASSLGPPGSFNQPQHF
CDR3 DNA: TGTGCCAGCAGCTTAGGACCCCCGGGGAGCTTCAATCAGCCCCAGCATTTT

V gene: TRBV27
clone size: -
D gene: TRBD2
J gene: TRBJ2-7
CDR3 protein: CASSRPGGPAYEQYF
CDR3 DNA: TGTGCCAGCAGTCGACCGGGGGGTCCGGCCTACGAGCAGTACTTC

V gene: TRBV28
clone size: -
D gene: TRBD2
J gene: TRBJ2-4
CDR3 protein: CASRHPGGTIQYF
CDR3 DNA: TGTGCCAGCAGGCATCCGGGAGGGACCATTCAGTACTTC

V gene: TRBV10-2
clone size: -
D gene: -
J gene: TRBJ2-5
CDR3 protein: CASSEDLRETQYF
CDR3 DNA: TGCGCCAGCAGTGAGGATTTGCGAGAGACCCAGTACTTC

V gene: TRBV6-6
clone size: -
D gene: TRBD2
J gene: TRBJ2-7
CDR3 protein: CASSTGTSGSHEQYF
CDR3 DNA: TGTGCCAGCAGCACCGGGACTAGCGGGAGTCACGAGCAGTACTTC

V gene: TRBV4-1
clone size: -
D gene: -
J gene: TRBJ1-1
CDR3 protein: CASSQREQNTEAFF
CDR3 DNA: TGCGCCAGCAGCCAACGGGAGCAGAACACTGAAGCTTTCTTT

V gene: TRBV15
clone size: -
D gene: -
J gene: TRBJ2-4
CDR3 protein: CATSRDNRAADLAKNIQYF
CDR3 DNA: TGTGCCACCAGCAGAGACAACAGGGCTGCAGATTTAGCCAAAAACATTCAGTACTTC

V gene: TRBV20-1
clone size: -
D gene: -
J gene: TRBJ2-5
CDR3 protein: CSAESHETQYF
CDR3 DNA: TGCAGTGCTGAAAGCCACGAGACCCAGTACTTC

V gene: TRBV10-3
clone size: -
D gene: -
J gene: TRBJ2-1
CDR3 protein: CAINDRRSNYNEQFF
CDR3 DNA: TGTGCCATCAACGACAGGCGTTCGAATTACAATGAGCAGTTCTTC

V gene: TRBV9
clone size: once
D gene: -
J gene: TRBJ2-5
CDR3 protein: CASSALMGETQETQYF
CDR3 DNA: TGTGCCAGCAGCGCCCTAATGGGAGAAACCCAAGAGACCCAGTACTTC

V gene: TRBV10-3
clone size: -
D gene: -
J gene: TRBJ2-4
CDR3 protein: CAISESSGVAKNIQYF
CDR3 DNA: TGTGCCATCAGTGAGTCGAGCGGAGTAGCCAAAAACATTCAGTACTTC

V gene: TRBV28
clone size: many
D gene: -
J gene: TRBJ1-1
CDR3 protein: CASREQQNTEAFF
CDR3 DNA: TGTGCCAGCCGCGAACAGCAGAACACTGAAGCTTTCTTT

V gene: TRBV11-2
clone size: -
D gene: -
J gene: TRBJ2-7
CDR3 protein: CASSLGGHSYEQYF
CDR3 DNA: TGTGCCAGCAGCTTAGGCGGGCACTCCTACGAGCAGTACTTC

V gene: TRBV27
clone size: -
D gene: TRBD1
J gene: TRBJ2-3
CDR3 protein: CASSTGDSSDTQYF
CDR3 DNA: TGTGCCAGCAGTACAGGGGATAGTTCAGATACGCAGTATTTT

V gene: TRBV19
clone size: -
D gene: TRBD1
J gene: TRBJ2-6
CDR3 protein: CASSIGTGSSGANVLTF
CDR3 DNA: TGTGCCAGTAGTATCGGGACAGGCTCCTCTGGGGCCAACGTCCTGACTTTC

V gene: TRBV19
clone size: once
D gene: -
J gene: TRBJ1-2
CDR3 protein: CASSITNYDYTF
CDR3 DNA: TGTGCCAGTAGTATAACCAACTATGACTACACCTTC

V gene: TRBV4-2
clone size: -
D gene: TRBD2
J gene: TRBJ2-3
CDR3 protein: CASSLAGGSTDTQYF
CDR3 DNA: TGTGCCAGCAGCCTAGCGGGAGGGAGCACAGATACGCAGTATTTT

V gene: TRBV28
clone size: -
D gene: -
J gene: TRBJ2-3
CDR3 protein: CASKRAPTDTQYF
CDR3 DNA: TGTGCCAGCAAACGAGCCCCAACAGATACGCAGTATTTT

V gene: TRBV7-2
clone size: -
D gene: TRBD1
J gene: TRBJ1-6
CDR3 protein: CASSFADREGSPLHF
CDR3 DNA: TGTGCCAGCAGCTTTGCAGACAGGGAAGGTTCACCCCTCCACTTT

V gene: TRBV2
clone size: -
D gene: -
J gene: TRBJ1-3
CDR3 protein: CASSDVSTGNTIYF
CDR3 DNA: TGTGCCAGCAGTGATGTCTCTACGGGAAACACCATATATTTT

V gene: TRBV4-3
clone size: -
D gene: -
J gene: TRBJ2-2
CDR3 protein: CASSHRVLGELFF
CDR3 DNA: TGCGCCAGCAGCCACAGGGTCCTCGGGGAGCTGTTTTTT

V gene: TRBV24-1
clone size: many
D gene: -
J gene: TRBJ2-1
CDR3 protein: CATSDNREYNEQFF
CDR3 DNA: TGTGCCACCAGTGATAACAGGGAGTACAATGAGCAGTTCTTC

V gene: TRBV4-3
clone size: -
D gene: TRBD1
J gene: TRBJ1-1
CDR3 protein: CASSQDGQGGNTEAFF
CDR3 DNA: TGCGCCAGCAGCCAAGATGGACAGGGGGGGAACACTGAAGCTTTCTTT

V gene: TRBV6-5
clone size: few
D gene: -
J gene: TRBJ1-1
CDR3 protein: CASSSRGGTEAFF
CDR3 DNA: TGTGCCAGCAGTTCCCGGGGTGGCACTGAAGCTTTCTTT

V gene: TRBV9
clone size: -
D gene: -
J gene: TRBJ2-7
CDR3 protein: CASSAEGTRYEQYF
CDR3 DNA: TGTGCCAGCAGCGCCGAGGGGACAAGGTACGAGCAGTACTTC

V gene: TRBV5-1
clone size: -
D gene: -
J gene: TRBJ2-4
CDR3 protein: CASSLERLGAKNIQYF
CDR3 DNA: TGCGCCAGCAGCTTGGAGAGGCTCGGAGCCAAAAACATTCAGTACTTC

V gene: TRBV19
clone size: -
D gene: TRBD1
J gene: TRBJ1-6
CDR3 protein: CASSRLPGTGGAPLHF
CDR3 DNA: TGTGCCAGTAGTCGCCTTCCCGGGACAGGGGGGGCACCCCTCCACTTT